This TCR beta chain was sequenced during a study of blood T cell repertoires in COVID-19. The V and J ends lost 3 bases and 4 bases, in that order; junction bases with no gene match: 11. In germline, CDR1 is LNHDA, CDR2 SQIVND (reference sequence). There are 17 residues in the CDR3. Generated by immunoSEQ multiplex PCR, the TCRdb table keeps only in-frame clones and is missing some. The sample has about 160,000 clones, 70% to 85% seen once. This sequence was found in a woman aged 40 to 50 with COVID-19, enrolled during active disease. The genes are TRBV19 and TRBJ1-1; TRBD1 aligns across 10 bases. What was sequenced was peripheral blood. This CDR3 is CASSMILTGGRGTEAFF. For the CDR3, the DNA is TGTGCCAGTAGTATGATTCTGACAGGGGGCCGAGGCACTGAAGCTTTCTTT.